Given below is one T cell receptor beta chain in context. Its antigen is unknown. This sample was taken from a study of T cell repertoires in cytomegalovirus infection. The overall study: CMV infection and matching HLA type were both indicated by public TCR beta signatures. General observations from the study: Carriage of CMV together with the relevant HLA was identifiable through cumulative public TCR beta family frequency.

One entry per CDR3 protein results from TCRdb running MiXCR on the reads. This sample yields roughly 800,000 distinct CDR3 sequences, of which about 28% are seen a single time; approximately 14% belongs to the top ten. The CDR3 length is 12 residues. V dropped 5 bases and J dropped 0 bases, with 8 bases sitting between them. Germline CDR1 and CDR2: SQVTM and ANQGSEA. The chain carries TRBV29-1 and TRBJ2-7, with D perhaps matching TRBD2 (5 bases). This receptor was taken from a human donor in good health (CMV status not recorded). Some clones in this sample may be carry-over from other donors' samples. The source was cultured CD8+ T cells from PBMCs, collected from culture after CMV antigen stimulation. CDR3 DNA: TGCAGCGTTCTAGCTGCCTCCTACGAGCAGTACTTC. Its translation is CSVLAASYEQYF.